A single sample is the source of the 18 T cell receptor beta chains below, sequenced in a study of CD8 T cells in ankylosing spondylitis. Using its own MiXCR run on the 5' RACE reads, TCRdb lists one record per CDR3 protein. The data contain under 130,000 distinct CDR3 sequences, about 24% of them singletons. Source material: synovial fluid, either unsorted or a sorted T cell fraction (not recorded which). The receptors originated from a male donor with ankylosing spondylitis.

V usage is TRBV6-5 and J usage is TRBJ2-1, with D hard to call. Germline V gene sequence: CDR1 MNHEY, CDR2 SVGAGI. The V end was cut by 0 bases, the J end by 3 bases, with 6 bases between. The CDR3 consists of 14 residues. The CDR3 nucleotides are TGTGCCAGCAGTTACTCTAGGGTCTACAATGAGCAGTTCTTC. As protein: CASSYSRVYNEQFF.

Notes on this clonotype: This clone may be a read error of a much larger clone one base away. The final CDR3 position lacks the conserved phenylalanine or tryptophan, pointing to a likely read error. The CDR3 sequence is CSATGTANTEAFL. CDR3 bases: TGCAGTGCTACAGGGACAGCGAACACTGAAGCTTTCCTT. The chain is built from TRBV20-1 and TRBJ1-1; 7 bases are a match to TRBD1. Germline V lookup: CDR1 DFQATT, CDR2 SNEGSKA (reference sequence). CDR3 length: 13 amino acids. V lost 4 bases to trimming and J lost 1 base; unmatched junction nucleotides: 3.

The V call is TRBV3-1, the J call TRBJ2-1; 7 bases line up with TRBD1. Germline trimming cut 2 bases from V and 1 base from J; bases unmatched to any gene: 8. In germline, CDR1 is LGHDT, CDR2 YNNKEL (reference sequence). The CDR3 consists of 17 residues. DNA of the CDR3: TGTGCCAGCAGCCAAAACACAGGGGTTCTGTCCTACAATGAGCAGTTCTTC. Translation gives CASSQNTGVLSYNEQFF.

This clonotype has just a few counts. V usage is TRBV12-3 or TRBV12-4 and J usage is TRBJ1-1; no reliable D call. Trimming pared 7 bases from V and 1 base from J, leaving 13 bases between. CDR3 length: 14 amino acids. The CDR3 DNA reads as TGTGCCAGCACCCTCCAGCCTTGGAACACTGAAGCTTTCTTT. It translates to CASTLQPWNTEAFF.

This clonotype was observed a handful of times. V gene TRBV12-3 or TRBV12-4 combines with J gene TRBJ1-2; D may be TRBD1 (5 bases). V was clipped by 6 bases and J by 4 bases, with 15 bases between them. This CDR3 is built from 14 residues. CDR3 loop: CASSLQGGIYGYTF. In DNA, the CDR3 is TGTGCCAGCAGCCTCCAGGGAGGAATCTATGGCTACACCTTC.

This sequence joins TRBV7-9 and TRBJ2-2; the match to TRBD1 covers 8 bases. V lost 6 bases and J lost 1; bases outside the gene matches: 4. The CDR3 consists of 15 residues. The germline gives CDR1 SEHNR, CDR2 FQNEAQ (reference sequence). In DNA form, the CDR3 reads TGTGCCAGCAGTCCCGGGACAGGGAACACCGGGGAGCTGTTTTTT. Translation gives CASSPGTGNTGELFF.

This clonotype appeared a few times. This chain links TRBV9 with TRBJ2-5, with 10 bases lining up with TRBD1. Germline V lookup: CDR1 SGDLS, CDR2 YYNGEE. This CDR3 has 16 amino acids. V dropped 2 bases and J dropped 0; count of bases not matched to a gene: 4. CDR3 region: CASSVGTGANQETQYF. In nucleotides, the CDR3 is TGTGCCAGCAGCGTTGGGACAGGGGCTAACCAAGAGACCCAGTACTTC.

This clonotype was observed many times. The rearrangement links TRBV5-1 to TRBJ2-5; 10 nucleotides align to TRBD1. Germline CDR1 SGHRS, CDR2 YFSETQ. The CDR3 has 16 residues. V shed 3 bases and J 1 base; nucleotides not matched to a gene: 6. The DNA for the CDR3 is TGCGCCAGCAGCTCCGGGACAGGGGAGATCCAAGAGACCCAGTACTTC. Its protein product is CASSSGTGEIQETQYF. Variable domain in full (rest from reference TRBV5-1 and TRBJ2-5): KAGVTQTPRYLIKTRGQQVTLSCSPISGHRSVSWYQQTPGQGLQFLFEYFSETQRNKGNFPGRFSGRQFSNSRSEMNVSTLELGDSALYLCASSSGTGEIQETQYFGPGTRLLVL.

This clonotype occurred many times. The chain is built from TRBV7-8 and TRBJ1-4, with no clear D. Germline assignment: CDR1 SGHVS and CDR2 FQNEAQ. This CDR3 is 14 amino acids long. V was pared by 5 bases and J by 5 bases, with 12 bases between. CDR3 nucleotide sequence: TGTGCCAGCAGCCTTCGACGGATAAATGAAAAACTGTTTTTT. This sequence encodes CASSLRRINEKLFF.

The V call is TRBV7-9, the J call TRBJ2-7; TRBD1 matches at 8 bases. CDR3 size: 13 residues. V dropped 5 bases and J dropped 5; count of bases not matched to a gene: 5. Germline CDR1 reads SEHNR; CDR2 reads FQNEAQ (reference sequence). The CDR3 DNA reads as TGTGCCAGCAGCCTGACAGGGGCCCACGAGCAGTACGTC. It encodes CASSLTGAHEQYV.

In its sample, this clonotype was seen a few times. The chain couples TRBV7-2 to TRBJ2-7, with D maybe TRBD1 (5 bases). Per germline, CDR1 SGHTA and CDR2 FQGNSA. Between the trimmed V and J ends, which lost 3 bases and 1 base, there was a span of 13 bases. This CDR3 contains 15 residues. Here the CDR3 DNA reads TGTGCCAGCAGCTTTCTGGCAGGGTCATCCTACGAGCAGTACTTC. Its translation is CASSFLAGSSYEQYF.

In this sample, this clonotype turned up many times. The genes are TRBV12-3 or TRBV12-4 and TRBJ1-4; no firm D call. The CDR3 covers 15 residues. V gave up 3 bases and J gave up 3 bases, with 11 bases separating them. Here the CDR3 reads CASSFTGSPNEKLFF. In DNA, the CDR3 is TGTGCCAGCAGTTTTACCGGTAGCCCTAATGAAAAACTGTTTTTT.

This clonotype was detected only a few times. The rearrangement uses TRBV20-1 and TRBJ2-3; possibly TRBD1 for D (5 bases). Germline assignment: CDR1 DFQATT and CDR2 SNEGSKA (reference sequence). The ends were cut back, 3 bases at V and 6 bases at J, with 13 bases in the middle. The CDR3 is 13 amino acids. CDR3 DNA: TGCAGTGCTAGGGGGCCCAAGGGGGATACGCAGTATTTT. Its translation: CSARGPKGDTQYF.

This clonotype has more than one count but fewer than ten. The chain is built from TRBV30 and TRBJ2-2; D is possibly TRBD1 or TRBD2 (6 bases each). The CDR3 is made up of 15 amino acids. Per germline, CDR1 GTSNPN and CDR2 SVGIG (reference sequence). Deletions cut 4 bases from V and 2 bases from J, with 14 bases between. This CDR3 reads CAWTGRGRNTGELFF. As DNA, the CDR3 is TGTGCCTGGACGGGCCGGGGGCGAAACACCGGGGAGCTGTTTTTT.

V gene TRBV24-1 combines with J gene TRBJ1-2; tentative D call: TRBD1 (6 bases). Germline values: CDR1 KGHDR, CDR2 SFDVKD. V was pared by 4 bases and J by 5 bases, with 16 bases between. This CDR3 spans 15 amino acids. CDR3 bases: TGTGCCACCAGTGACCCGGACAGCGATTTATATGGCTACACCTTC. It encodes CATSDPDSDLYGYTF.

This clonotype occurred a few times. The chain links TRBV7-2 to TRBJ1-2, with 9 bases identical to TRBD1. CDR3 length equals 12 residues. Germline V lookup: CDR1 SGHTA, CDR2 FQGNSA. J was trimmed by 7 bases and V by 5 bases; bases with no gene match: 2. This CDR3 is CASSRDRAGYTF. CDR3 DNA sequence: TGTGCCAGCAGCAGGGACAGGGCTGGCTACACCTTC.

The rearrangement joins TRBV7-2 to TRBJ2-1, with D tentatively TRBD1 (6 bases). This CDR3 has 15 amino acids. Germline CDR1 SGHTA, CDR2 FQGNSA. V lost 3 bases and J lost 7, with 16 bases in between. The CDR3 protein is CASSFRQAPGNEQFF. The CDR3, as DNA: TGTGCCAGCAGCTTTAGACAGGCCCCTGGGAATGAGCAGTTCTTC.

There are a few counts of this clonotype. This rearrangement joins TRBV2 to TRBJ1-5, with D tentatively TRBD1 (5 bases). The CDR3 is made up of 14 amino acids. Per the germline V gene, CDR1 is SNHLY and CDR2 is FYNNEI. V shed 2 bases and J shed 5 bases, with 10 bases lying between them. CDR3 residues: CASSERRVDQPQHF. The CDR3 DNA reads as TGTGCCAGCAGTGAACGCAGGGTGGATCAGCCCCAGCATTTT.